This TCR beta chain was recovered during a study of T cell responses to AZD1222 COVID-19 vaccine. General study points: At study baseline, merely roughly 6 AZD1222 recipients were seropositive. Clonal diversity may have been underestimated, and the donors were mostly white British, with more females than males. Spike was spanned by vaccine-associated CD4 TCRs, with dominance at 160-218 and 743-854.

Timing groups of about 4 and about 12 weeks for second doses were pooled. Method: immunoSEQ multiplex PCR; TCRdb's copy keeps in-frame clones and lacks some. The profile shows nearly 55,000 clones, around 92% of them singletons. Details on this clone: Its antigen is still unknown.

V lost 6 bases, J lost 4 bases, and 8 bases stayed unmatched. CDR3 length: 14 amino acids. Germline loops: CDR1 SQVTM, CDR2 ANQGSEA. This chain joins TRBV29-1 and TRBJ2-5, with 10 bases aligning to TRBD2. Sequences were derived from peripheral blood, sampled 28 days after the second AZD1222 dose. The sequence was collected from an adult who received the AZD1222 COVID-19 vaccine. CDR3 DNA sequence: TGCAGCGTCGCAAGCGGGAGGGCCGCAGAGACCCAGTACTTC. Translation: CSVASGRAAETQYF.